Sequencing of this T cell receptor beta chain was carried out in a study of T-cell memory formation after mild COVID-19. Germline V gene data show CDR1 as SGHTA and CDR2 as FQGNSA. Trimming stripped 4 bases from V and 6 bases from J, with 9 bases between. This CDR3 spans 13 amino acids. This clonotype showed up many times. Using its own MiXCR run on the 5' RACE reads, TCRdb lists one record per CDR3 protein. The table includes 250,000 to 350,000 distinct CDR3 sequences, roughly 13% detected once. The sequence was collected from a man in his late teens or twenties who had mild COVID-19 (a few samples of this study predate the infection). Cell type and time point are not known. Sequenced sample: PBMCs or a T cell subset sorted from them (not recorded which). V usage is TRBV7-2 and J usage is TRBJ2-2; no clear D gene. This chain's CDR3 is CASSSDLAGELFF. In nucleotides, the CDR3 is TGTGCCAGCAGCTCGGACCTGGCCGGGGAGCTGTTTTTT.